Sequencing of this TCR beta chain was carried out in a study of CD8 T cells in ankylosing spondylitis (dated by TCRdb to between 2016 and 2019). Study-level background: The study profiled T cell receptor beta repertoires in healthy donors and ankylosing spondylitis patients to find disease-linked TCR variants. In total, the full study cohort was made up of 108 healthy donors and 25 ankylosing spondylitis patients. Peripheral blood was sampled, and synovial fluid was also collected from ankylosing spondylitis patients.

This clonotype was counted between two and nine times. It has no known antigen specificity. No quality values exist for individual bases; no much larger clone is one base distant. On the study overall, not on this receptor specifically: The disease-linked clones were reported to be significantly enriched in matched synovial fluid samples from ankylosing spondylitis patients. A TCR beta motif made up of several highly homologous amino acid variants appeared to be characteristic of blood from ankylosing spondylitis patients. In peripheral blood, the disease-linked clones were found at relatively low frequencies and had a CD8+ phenotype. Some of the motif variants had been reported before in the synovial fluid and blood of reactive arthritis patients, a finding that suggests common disease-initiation mechanisms.

The sequencer was an Illumina HiSeq 2500. Quantitative 5'-RACE with molecular barcodes was used to prepare TCR beta libraries. On the study's bioinformatics: Disease-linked TCR variants were identified with a new computational method built on a probabilistic model of VDJ rearrangement. TCRdb redid the processing of the public reads, applying fastp at Q25 and MiXCR, and retained in-frame beta chains. Entries are consolidated by CDR3 protein sequence, retaining the most common genes and DNA. The authors' filters were not applied to this entry. A total of more than 600,000 distinct CDR3 sequences appear in this sample, 15% to 20% of them only once. 15% to 20% of the sample comes from the top ten. The sample comprised blood, either unsorted or a sorted T cell fraction (not recorded which). The TCR sequence derives from a male donor with ankylosing spondylitis.

The CDR3 reads as follows: CASSRDTNNEQFF. DNA sequence: TGTGCCAGCAGCCGGGACACGAACAATGAGCAGTTCTTC. The chain joins TRBV28 to TRBJ2-1; possibly the D gene is TRBD1, per 6 matching bases. CDR1 and CDR2 are read off the germline V gene as MDHEN and SYDVKM. Inclusive of the bounding cysteine and phenylalanine, the CDR3 is 13 residues long. Only the CDR3 part of the read is kept: 39 bases, read in frame from the first base. The junction shows trimming of 6 bases on V and 5 bases on J, plus 11 bases between the germline ends. Here the CDR3 is joined to the reference TRBV28 and TRBJ2-1 genes, and the full variable domain is: DVKVTQSSRYLVKRTGEKVFLECVQDMDHENMFWYRQDPGLGLRLIYFSYDVKMKEKGDIPEGYSVSREKKERFSLILESASTNQTSMYLCASSRDTNNEQFFGPGTRLTVL.